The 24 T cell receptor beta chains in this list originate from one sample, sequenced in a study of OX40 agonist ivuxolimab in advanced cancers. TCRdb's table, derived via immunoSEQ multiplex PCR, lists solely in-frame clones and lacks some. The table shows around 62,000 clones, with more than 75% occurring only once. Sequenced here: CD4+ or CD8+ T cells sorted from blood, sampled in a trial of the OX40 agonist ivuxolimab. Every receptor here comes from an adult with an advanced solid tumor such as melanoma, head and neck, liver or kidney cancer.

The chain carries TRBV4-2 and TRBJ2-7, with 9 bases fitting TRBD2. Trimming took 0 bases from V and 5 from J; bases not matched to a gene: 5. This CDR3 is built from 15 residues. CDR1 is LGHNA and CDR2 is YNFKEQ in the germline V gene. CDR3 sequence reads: CASSQDRAGGDEQYF. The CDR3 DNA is TGTGCCAGCAGCCAAGATAGGGCGGGAGGGGACGAGCAGTACTTC.

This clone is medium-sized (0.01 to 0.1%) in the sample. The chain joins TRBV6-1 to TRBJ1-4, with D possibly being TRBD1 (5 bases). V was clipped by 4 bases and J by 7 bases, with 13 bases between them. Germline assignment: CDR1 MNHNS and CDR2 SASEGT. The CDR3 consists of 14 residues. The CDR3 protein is CASSALRGGEKLFF. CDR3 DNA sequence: TGTGCCAGCAGTGCCCTACGGGGGGGTGAAAAACTGTTTTTT.

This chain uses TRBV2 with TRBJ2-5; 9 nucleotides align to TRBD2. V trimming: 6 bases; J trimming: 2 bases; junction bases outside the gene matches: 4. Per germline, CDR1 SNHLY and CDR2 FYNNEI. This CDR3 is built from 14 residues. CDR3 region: CASRRLAGQETQYF. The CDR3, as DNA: TGTGCCAGCAGGCGTCTAGCGGGACAAGAGACCCAGTACTTC.

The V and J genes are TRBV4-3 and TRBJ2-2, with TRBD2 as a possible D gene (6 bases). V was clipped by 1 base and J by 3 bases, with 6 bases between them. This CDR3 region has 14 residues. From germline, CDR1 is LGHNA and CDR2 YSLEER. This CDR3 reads CASSQGDYTGELFF. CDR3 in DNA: TGCGCCAGCAGCCAAGGGGACTACACCGGGGAGCTGTTTTTT.

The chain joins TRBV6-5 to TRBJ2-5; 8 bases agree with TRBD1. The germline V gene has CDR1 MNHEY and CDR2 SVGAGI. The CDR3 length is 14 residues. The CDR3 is CATHRGTVQETQYF. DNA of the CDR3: TGTGCTACGCACAGGGGGACAGTGCAAGAGACCCAGTACTTC.

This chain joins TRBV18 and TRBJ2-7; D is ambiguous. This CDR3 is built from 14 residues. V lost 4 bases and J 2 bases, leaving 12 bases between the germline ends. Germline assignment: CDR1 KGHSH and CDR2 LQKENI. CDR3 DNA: TGTGCCAGCTCACAATACACGGAGCCCTACGAGCAGTACTTC. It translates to CASSQYTEPYEQYF.

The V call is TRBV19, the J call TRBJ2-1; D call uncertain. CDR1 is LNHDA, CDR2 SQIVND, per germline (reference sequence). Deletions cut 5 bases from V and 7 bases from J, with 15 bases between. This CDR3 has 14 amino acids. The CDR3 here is CASSVRWGANEQFF. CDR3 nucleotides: TGTGCCAGTAGTGTCCGCTGGGGTGCGAATGAGCAGTTCTTC.

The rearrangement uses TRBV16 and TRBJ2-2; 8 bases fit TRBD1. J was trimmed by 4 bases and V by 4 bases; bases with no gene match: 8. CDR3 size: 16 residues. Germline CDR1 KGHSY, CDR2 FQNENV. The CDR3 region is CASSRFRDRFTGELFF. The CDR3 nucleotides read TGTGCCAGCAGCCGATTTAGGGACAGGTTCACCGGGGAGCTGTTTTTT.

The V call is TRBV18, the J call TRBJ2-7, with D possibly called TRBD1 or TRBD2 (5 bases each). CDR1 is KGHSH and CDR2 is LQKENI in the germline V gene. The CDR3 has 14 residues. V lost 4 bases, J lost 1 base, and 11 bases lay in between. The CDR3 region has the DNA TGTGCCAGCTCACGGGACCCCGTGTCCTACGAGCAGTACTTC. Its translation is CASSRDPVSYEQYF.

The CDR3 loop is CASSPGTAEGTEAFF. In DNA, the CDR3 is TGTGCCAGCAGTCCCGGTACAGCAGAAGGCACTGAAGCTTTCTTT. The chain employs TRBV27 and TRBJ1-1; unclear D gene. CDR3 length: 15 amino acids. The germline V and J ends were trimmed by 5 bases and 4 bases, with 17 bases remaining between them. Germline loops: CDR1 MNHEY, CDR2 SMNVEV (reference sequence).

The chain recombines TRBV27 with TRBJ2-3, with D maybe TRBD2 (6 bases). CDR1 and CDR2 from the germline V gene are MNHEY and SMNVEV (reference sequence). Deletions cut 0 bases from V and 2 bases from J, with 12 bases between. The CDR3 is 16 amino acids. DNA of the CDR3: TGTGCCAGCAGTTTATCGGGGCCGGGGGTCACAGATACGCAGTATTTT. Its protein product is CASSLSGPGVTDTQYF.

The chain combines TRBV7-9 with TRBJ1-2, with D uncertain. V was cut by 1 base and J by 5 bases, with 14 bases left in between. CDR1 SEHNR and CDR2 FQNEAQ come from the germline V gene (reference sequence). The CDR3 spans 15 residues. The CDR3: CASSLEALRKYGYTF. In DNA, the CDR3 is TGTGCCAGCAGCTTAGAGGCCCTTCGGAAATATGGCTACACCTTC.

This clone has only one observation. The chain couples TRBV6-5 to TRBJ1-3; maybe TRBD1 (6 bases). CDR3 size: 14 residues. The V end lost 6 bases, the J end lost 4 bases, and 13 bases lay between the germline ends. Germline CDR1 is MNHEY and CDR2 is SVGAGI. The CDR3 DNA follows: TGTGCCAGCAGGGCCCCAGGGGCGGGAAACACCATATATTTT. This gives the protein CASRAPGAGNTIYF.

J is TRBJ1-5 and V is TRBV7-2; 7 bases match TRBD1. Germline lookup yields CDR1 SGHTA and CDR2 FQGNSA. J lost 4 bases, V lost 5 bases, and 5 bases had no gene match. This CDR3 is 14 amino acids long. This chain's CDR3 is CASSPGGINQPQHF. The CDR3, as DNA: TGTGCCAGCAGCCCAGGGGGGATAAATCAGCCCCAGCATTTT.

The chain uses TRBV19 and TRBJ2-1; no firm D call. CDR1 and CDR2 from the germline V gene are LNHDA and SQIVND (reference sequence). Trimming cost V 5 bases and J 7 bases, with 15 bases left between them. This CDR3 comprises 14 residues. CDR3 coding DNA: TGTGCCAGTAGTGGAGTAGTTAGTAGTAATGAGCAGTTCTTC. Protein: CASSGVVSSNEQFF.

The CDR3 DNA sequence: TGTGCCAGCAGCCTTGGACAGGGGGCTTACTATGGCTACACCTTC. It encodes CASSLGQGAYYGYTF. The rearrangement uses TRBV7-9 and TRBJ1-2, with 11 nucleotides matching TRBD1. CDR3 length: 15 amino acids. V shed 5 bases, J shed 3 bases, and the junction held 5 bases outside the gene matches. Germline V CDR1 and CDR2: SEHNR, FQNEAQ (reference sequence).

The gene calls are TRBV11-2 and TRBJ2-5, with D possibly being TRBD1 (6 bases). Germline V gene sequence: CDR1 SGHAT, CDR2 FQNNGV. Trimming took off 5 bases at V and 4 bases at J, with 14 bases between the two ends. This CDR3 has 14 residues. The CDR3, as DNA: TGTGCCAGCAGCCCCAAGACAGGAGGAGAGACCCAGTACTTC. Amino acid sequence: CASSPKTGGETQYF.

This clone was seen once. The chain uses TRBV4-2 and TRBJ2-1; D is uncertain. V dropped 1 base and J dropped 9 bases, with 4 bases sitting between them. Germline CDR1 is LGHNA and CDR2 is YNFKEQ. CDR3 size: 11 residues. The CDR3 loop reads CASSQALEQFF. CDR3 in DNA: TGTGCCAGCAGCCAAGCTCTTGAGCAGTTCTTC.

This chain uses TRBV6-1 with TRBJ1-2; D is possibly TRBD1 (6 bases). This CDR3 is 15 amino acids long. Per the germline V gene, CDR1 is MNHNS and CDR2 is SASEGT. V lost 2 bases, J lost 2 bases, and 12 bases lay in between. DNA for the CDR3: TGTGCCAGCAGTGAATCGGCAGGGGAAAACTATGGCTACACCTTC. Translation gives CASSESAGENYGYTF.

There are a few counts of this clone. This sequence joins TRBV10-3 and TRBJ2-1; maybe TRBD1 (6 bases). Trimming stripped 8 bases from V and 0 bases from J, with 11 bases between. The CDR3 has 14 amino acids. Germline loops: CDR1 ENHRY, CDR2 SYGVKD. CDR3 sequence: CAIRGQSSYNEQFF. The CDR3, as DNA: TGTGCCATCCGAGGACAGAGCTCCTACAATGAGCAGTTCTTC.

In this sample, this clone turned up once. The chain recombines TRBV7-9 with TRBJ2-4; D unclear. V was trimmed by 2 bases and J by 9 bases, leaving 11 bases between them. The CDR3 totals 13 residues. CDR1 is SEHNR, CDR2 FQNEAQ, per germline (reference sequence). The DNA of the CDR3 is TGTGCCAGCAGCTTAATCGAGGCAGGCATTCAGTACTTC. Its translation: CASSLIEAGIQYF.

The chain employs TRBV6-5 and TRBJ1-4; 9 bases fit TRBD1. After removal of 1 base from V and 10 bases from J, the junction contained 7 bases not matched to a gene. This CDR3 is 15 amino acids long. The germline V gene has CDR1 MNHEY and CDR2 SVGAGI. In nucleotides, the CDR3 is TGTGCCAGCAGTTACTACACCGGGACAGGGAGAAAACTGTTTTTT. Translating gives CASSYYTGTGRKLFF.

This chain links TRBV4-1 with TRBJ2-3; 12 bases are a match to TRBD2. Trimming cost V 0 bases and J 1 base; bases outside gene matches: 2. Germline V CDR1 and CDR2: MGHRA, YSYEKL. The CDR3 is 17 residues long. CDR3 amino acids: CASSQDPSGRGTDTQYF. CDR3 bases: TGCGCCAGCAGCCAAGATCCTAGCGGGAGGGGCACAGATACGCAGTATTTT.

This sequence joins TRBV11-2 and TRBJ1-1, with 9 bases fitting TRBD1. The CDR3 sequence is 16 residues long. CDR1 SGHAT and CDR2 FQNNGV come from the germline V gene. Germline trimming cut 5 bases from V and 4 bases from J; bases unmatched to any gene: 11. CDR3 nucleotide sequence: TGTGCCAGCAGCAAGGACAGGGGAGCGGTGGGCACTGAAGCTTTCTTT. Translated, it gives CASSKDRGAVGTEAFF.